Presented here are 28 T cell receptor beta chains from one specimen sequenced in a study of blood T cells in healthy people across ages. It was with a sample-barcoded 5' primer and a J-beta primer mix that a second PCR of roughly 7 to 11 cycles was run. TCRdb reprocessed the 5' RACE reads via MiXCR and lists one record per CDR3 protein. The table includes about 1.4 million distinct CDR3 sequences, roughly 60% detected once. The sequenced sample was blood. These receptors all come from a man between 18 and 29 years old in good health.

Points on this clonotype: At one end the junction does not follow the germline gene, possibly because of a read error. The chain joins TRBV4-1 to TRBJ2-3; TRBD2 matches 10 bases. Per germline, CDR1 MGHRA and CDR2 YSYEKL. This CDR3 has 18 amino acids. The CDR3: CASGIQLAGGVGADAQYF. The CDR3 DNA reads as TGCGCCAGCGGCATTCAGTTAGCGGGAGGCGTGGGGGCAGATGCGCAGTATTTT.

This clonotype has just a few counts. This chain links TRBV27 with TRBJ2-1; 7 nucleotides line up with TRBD2. Germline V lookup: CDR1 MNHEY, CDR2 SMNVEV (reference sequence). The ends lost 3 bases at V and 3 bases at J; junction bases unmatched: 5. This CDR3 has 15 amino acids. The CDR3 DNA is TGTGCCAGCAGTTTGCGGCTAGCGGACTACAATGAGCAGTTCTTC. Its protein is CASSLRLADYNEQFF.

The rearrangement uses TRBV27 and TRBJ2-3; D uncertain. From germline, CDR1 is MNHEY and CDR2 SMNVEV (reference sequence). Between the trimmed V and J ends, which lost 8 bases and 14 bases, there was a span of 17 bases. This CDR3 is 11 amino acids long. Here the CDR3 reads CASHTTGSLYF. The CDR3 DNA follows: TGTGCCAGCCACACCACTGGGTCACTGTATTTT.

The gene calls are TRBV2 and TRBJ2-3; 9 bases are shared with TRBD1. The junction had 11 bases not matched to a gene; V was cut back by 6 bases and J by 4 bases. Germline V gene sequence: CDR1 SNHLY, CDR2 FYNNEI. The CDR3 runs 16 residues. The CDR3 DNA follows: TGTGCCAGCAGGGATCTGGGACAGGGTCTATCAGATACGCAGTATTTT. This codes for CASRDLGQGLSDTQYF.

The V call is TRBV9, the J call TRBJ2-5; the D gene is possibly TRBD2 (5 bases). V gave up 0 bases and J gave up 11 bases, with 20 bases separating them. The CDR3 consists of 15 residues. CDR1 is SGDLS, CDR2 YYNGEE, per germline. The CDR3 nucleotides are TGTGCCAGCAGCGTAGCCGGGAACACCTACAATGAGCAGTACTTC. Its translation is CASSVAGNTYNEQYF.

This clonotype has just a few counts. The chain uses TRBV27 and TRBJ1-1; no reliable D call. Germline V gene lookup returns CDR1 MNHEY and CDR2 SMNVEV (reference sequence). With 6 bases removed from V and 1 base from J, the gap between germline ends came to 12 bases. The CDR3 runs 14 residues. The CDR3 DNA reads as TGTGCCAGCAGCTCTCCAACTGAGAACACTGAAGCTTTCTTT. It translates to CASSSPTENTEAFF.

V is TRBV7-2 and J is TRBJ2-3; D unresolved. V lost 5 bases, J lost 4 bases, and 10 bases lay in between. The CDR3 length is 13 residues. The germline V gene encodes CDR1 SGHTA and CDR2 FQGNSA. CDR3 loop: CASSLPVADTQYF. The DNA for the CDR3 is TGTGCCAGCAGCCTACCGGTAGCAGATACGCAGTATTTT.

This clonotype was seen once. V gene TRBV5-1 combines with J gene TRBJ2-1; tentatively, D is TRBD2 (5 bases). This CDR3 contains 13 residues. Trimming took 0 bases from V and 8 from J, leaving 9 bases between them. The germline V gene has CDR1 SGHRS and CDR2 YFSETQ. The CDR3 loop reads CASSLGGFDEQFF. CDR3 DNA sequence: TGCGCCAGCAGCTTGGGAGGGTTCGATGAGCAGTTCTTC.

The J gene is TRBJ1-2, the V gene TRBV6-1, with 9 bases identical to TRBD1. Looked up from germline, CDR1 is MNHNS and CDR2 is SASEGT. Losses at the gene ends were 3 bases for V and 7 bases for J; bases not matched to a gene: 18. The CDR3 has 18 residues. The CDR3: CASSEGPLRTGEIVGYTF. The CDR3 coding sequence is TGTGCCAGCAGTGAGGGCCCATTAAGGACAGGGGAGATCGTTGGCTACACCTTC.

This clonotype was seen a single time. V gene TRBV4-2 combines with J gene TRBJ2-3, with 13 nucleotides matching TRBD2. Germline CDR1 LGHNA, CDR2 YNFKEQ. The CDR3 length is 18 residues. V lost 3 bases, J lost 0 bases, and 6 bases stayed unmatched. CDR3 region: CASSQAGGLAGSTDTQYF. The CDR3 DNA sequence: TGTGCCAGCAGCCAGGCGGGGGGACTAGCGGGAAGCACAGATACGCAGTATTTT.

This clonotype was seen a handful of times. The chain joins TRBV4-2 to TRBJ2-5; D gene ambiguous. The V gene's germline CDR1 is LGHNA and CDR2 YNFKEQ. V lost 2 bases and J lost 1, with 8 bases in between. The CDR3 runs 14 residues. CDR3 region: CASSQPDGQETQYF. The CDR3 DNA reads TGTGCCAGCAGCCAACCCGACGGCCAAGAGACCCAGTACTTC.

This chain connects TRBV6-2 or TRBV6-3 to TRBJ1-1; D not certain. The germline V gene has CDR1 MNHEY and CDR2 SVGEGT. Trimming cost V 3 bases and J 6 bases, with 8 bases left between them. The CDR3 sequence is 12 residues long. CDR3 coding DNA: TGTGCCAGCAGTTATGGGGTCGCTGAAGCTTTCTTT. It encodes CASSYGVAEAFF.

This chain connects TRBV10-3 to TRBJ2-7; no clear D gene. Germline V gene sequence: CDR1 ENHRY, CDR2 SYGVKD. V was cut by 0 bases and J by 3 bases, with 12 bases left in between. There are 15 residues in the CDR3. The DNA of the CDR3 is TGTGCCATCAGTGAGTCTGCCCGGCAGAGCTACGAGCAGTACTTC. Translation: CAISESARQSYEQYF.

This clonotype has a single count. The chain uses TRBV4-2 and TRBJ2-1, with 11 nucleotides matching TRBD2. With V trimmed by 0 bases and J by 3 bases, 4 bases remained unmatched. CDR1 is LGHNA and CDR2 is YNFKEQ in the germline V gene. The CDR3 length is 17 residues. CDR3 sequence (DNA): TGTGCCAGCAGCCAAGATAACCTAGCGGGGGGCTACAATGAGCAGTTCTTC. Residues: CASSQDNLAGGYNEQFF.

The chain uses TRBV4-1 and TRBJ1-5; D is ambiguous. Germline CDR1 MGHRA, CDR2 YSYEKL. V lost 0 bases and J 7 bases, leaving 16 bases between the germline ends. The CDR3 length is 16 residues. CDR3 nucleotides: TGCGCCAGCAGCCAAGATCAGGCTGGGTCAAGGCAGCCCCAGCATTTT. This codes for CASSQDQAGSRQPQHF.

The gene calls are TRBV28 and TRBJ2-7, with TRBD2 matching over 9 bases. Germline V CDR1 and CDR2: MDHEN, SYDVKM. The V and J ends lost 7 bases and 7 bases, in that order; junction bases with no gene match: 14. The length of the CDR3 is 15 residues. The CDR3 coding sequence is TGTGCCAGCAAGAACATAGCGGGAGTAAAAAATGAGCAGTACTTC. Translated: CASKNIAGVKNEQYF. Complete variable domain (other parts from reference TRBV28 and TRBJ2-7): DVKVTQSSRYLVKRTGEKVFLECVQDMDHENMFWYRQDPGLGLRLIYFSYDVKMKEKGDIPEGYSVSREKKERFSLILESASTNQTSMYLCASKNIAGVKNEQYFGPGTRLTVT.

The chain combines TRBV11-2 with TRBJ2-7; no firm D call. V was clipped by 4 bases and J by 2 bases, with 12 bases between them. Germline-derived CDR1 and CDR2 are SGHAT and FQNNGV. CDR3 length equals 14 residues. The CDR3 nucleotides read TGTGCCAGCAGCTACCACGGGTCTCCCTACGAGCAGTACTTC. It encodes CASSYHGSPYEQYF.

This clonotype has just one count. The chain is built from TRBV29-1 and TRBJ2-3; possibly TRBD1 for D (6 bases). Germline V gene lookup returns CDR1 SQVTM and CDR2 ANQGSEA. This CDR3 spans 16 amino acids. Trimming shortened V by 3 bases and J by 4 bases, and 20 bases separated the two germline ends. In DNA form, the CDR3 reads TGCAGCGTTGATGGGACACTCACGCAGGTGGCAGATACGCAGTATTTT. Its translation is CSVDGTLTQVADTQYF.

The rearrangement uses TRBV7-2 and TRBJ2-5; D may match TRBD1 or TRBD2 (6 bases each). The DNA end favors TRBJ2-7, so the J call may be wrong. Looked up from germline, CDR1 is SGHTA and CDR2 is FQGNSA. The CDR3 runs 14 residues. The CDR3 loop is CASSLGGTTAEQYF. CDR3 DNA sequence: TGTGCCAGCAGCTTAGGCGGGACAACCGCCGAGCAGTACTTC.

The chain recombines TRBV2 with TRBJ1-1; D call uncertain. CDR3 length: 16 amino acids. In germline, CDR1 is SNHLY, CDR2 FYNNEI. V was pared by 6 bases and J by 1 base, with 18 bases between. The CDR3 DNA reads as TGTGCCAGCAGCTCCTTCGGCGTTAAATGGAACACTGAAGCTTTCTTT. Translated: CASSSFGVKWNTEAFF.

The chain links TRBV7-9 to TRBJ2-5; 7 nucleotides agree with TRBD1. Unmatched junction bases numbered 13, after V lost 4 bases and J lost 2 bases. Germline V lookup: CDR1 SEHNR, CDR2 FQNEAQ (reference sequence). The CDR3 has 17 amino acids. The CDR3 DNA is TGTGCCAGCAGCTCTAGGGACAGACGAACGTCGCAAGAGACCCAGTACTTC. This encodes CASSSRDRRTSQETQYF.

The chain is built from TRBV5-1 and TRBJ2-7; a possible D gene is TRBD2 (5 bases). Trimming shortened V by 2 bases and J by 0 bases, and 9 bases separated the two germline ends. CDR3 length: 14 residues. In germline, CDR1 is SGHRS, CDR2 YFSETQ. The CDR3 is CASSFGRDSYEQYF. The CDR3, as DNA: TGCGCCAGCAGCTTCGGACGGGACTCCTACGAGCAGTACTTC.

This clonotype appeared a few times. J is TRBJ2-5 and V is TRBV20-1, with D possibly being TRBD2 (5 bases). This CDR3 is built from 14 residues. The germline CDR1 and CDR2 sequences are DFQATT and SNEGSKA (reference sequence). Between the trimmed V and J ends, which lost 4 bases and 7 bases, there was a span of 19 bases. CDR3: CSATGVPPRLTQYF. The CDR3 nucleotides are TGCAGTGCTACCGGGGTCCCTCCGAGATTGACCCAGTACTTC.

Remarks on this clonotype: One end of the junction varies from germline; a read error may be responsible. The gene calls are TRBV29-1 and TRBJ2-3; possibly TRBD1 for D (6 bases). Germline loops: CDR1 SQVTM, CDR2 ANQGSEA. The CDR3 consists of 13 residues. The CDR3 DNA follows: TGCGGCGTTGAAGGCCCCGACAGGGATACGCAGTATTTT. Translated, it gives CGVEGPDRDTQYF.

A remark on this clonotype: An end of the junction does not agree with germline; a read error may underlie this. The rearrangement links TRBV15 to TRBJ2-3; D perhaps matches TRBD2 (5 bases). CDR3 size: 13 residues. Germline V gene sequence: CDR1 LNHNV, CDR2 YYDKDF (reference sequence). The CDR3 loop is CATSPFNGDTLYF. The CDR3 DNA sequence: TGTGCCACCAGCCCCTTCAACGGGGATACGCTGTATTTT.

The genes are TRBV20-1 and TRBJ2-7; D is ambiguous. The CDR3 consists of 12 residues. CDR1 and CDR2 (germline): DFQATT, SNEGSKA (reference sequence). V lost 3 bases, J lost 0 bases, and 6 bases lay in between. The CDR3: CSARARSYEQYF. The CDR3 DNA is TGCAGTGCTAGGGCCCGCTCCTACGAGCAGTACTTC.

This clonotype was seen at least ten times. The V call is TRBV20-1, the J call TRBJ2-3, with TRBD2 identical over 12 bases. The CDR3 has 18 amino acids. J lost 0 bases, V lost 5 bases, and 12 bases had no gene match. CDR1 DFQATT and CDR2 SNEGSKA come from the germline V gene (reference sequence). CDR3 amino acids: CSAPAGTSGQSSTDTQYF. CDR3 in DNA: TGCAGTGCTCCCGCCGGGACTAGCGGGCAATCTAGCACAGATACGCAGTATTTT.

CDR3 amino acids: CASSQRGFHLDEQYF. CDR3 sequence (DNA): TGTGCCAGCAGCCAAAGAGGGTTCCATTTGGACGAGCAGTACTTC. J is TRBJ2-5 and V is TRBV3-1, with D possibly matching TRBD2 (5 bases). The J call may be in error: the DNA end matches TRBJ2-7 better. This CDR3 contains 15 residues. CDR1 is LGHDT, CDR2 YNNKEL, per germline (reference sequence).